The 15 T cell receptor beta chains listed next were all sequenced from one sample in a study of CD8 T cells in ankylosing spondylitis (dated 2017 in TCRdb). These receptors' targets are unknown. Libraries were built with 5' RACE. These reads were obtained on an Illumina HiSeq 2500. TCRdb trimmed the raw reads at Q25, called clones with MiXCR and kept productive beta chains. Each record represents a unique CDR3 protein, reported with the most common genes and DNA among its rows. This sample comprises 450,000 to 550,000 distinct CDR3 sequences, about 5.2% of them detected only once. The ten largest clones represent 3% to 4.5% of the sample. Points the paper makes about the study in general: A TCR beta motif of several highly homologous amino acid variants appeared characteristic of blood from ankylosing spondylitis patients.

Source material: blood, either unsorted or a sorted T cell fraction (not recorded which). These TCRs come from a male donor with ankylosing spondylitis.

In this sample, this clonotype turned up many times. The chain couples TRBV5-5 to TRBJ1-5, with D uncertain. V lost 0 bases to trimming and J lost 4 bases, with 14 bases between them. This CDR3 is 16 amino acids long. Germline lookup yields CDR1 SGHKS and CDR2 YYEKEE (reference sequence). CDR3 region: CASSLATQKPNQPQHF. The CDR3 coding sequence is TGTGCCAGCAGCTTGGCGACCCAAAAGCCTAATCAGCCCCAGCATTTT.

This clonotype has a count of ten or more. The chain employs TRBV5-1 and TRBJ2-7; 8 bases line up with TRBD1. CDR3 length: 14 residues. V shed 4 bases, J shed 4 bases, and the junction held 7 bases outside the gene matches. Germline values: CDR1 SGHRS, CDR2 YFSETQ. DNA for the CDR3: TGCGCCAGCAGCCGCGGACAGGGTCAATACGAGCAGTACTTC. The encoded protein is CASSRGQGQYEQYF.

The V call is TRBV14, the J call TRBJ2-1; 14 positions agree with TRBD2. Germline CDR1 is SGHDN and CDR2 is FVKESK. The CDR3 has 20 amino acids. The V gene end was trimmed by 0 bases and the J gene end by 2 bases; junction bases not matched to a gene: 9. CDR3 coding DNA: TGTGCCAGCAGCCAAGATTTCCCCGTGACTAGCGGGAGGGCCTACAATGAGCAGTTCTTC. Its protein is CASSQDFPVTSGRAYNEQFF.

CDR3 in amino acids: CASSLWRDPNTEAFF. CDR3 nucleotide sequence: TGTGCCAGCAGCTTATGGCGGGACCCGAACACTGAAGCTTTCTTT. This chain connects TRBV7-6 to TRBJ1-1, with a possible D match to TRBD1 (5 bases). The V end lost 2 bases, the J end lost 1 base, and 11 bases lay between the germline ends. The CDR3 loop spans 15 amino acids. CDR1 and CDR2 from the germline V gene are SGHVS and FNYEAQ.

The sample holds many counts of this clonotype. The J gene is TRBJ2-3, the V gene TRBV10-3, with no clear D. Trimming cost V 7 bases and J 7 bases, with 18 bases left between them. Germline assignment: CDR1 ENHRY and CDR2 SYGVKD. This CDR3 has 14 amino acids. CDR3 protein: CAITTGPRAHTQYF. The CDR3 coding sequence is TGTGCCATCACGACTGGGCCACGGGCTCATACGCAGTATTTT.

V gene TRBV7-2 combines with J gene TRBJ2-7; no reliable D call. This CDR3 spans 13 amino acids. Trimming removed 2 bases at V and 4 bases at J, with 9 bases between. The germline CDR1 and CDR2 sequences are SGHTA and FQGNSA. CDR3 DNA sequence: TGTGCCAGCAGCTTATGGTTGAGGTACGAGCAGTACTTC. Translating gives CASSLWLRYEQYF. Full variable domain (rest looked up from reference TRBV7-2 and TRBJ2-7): GAGVSQSPSNKVTEKGKDVELRCDPISGHTALYWYRQSLGQGLEFLIYFQGNSAPDKSGLPSDRFSAERTGGSVSTLTIQRTQQEDSAVYLCASSLWLRYEQYFGPGTRLTVT.

The CDR3 here is CASSLRVSSSGNTIYF. The DNA for the CDR3 is TGTGCCAGCAGCCTAAGGGTCTCGAGCTCTGGAAACACCATATATTTT. The genes are TRBV14 and TRBJ1-3; the D is unclear. The CDR3 has 16 residues. Germline loops: CDR1 SGHDN, CDR2 FVKESK. Trimming took off 4 bases at V and 0 bases at J, with 13 bases between the two ends.

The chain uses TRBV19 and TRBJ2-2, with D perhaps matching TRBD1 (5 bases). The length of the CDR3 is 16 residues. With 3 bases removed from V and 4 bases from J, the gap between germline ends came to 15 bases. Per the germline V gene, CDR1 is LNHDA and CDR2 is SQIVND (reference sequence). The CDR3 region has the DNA TGTGCCAGTAGTATTCTGGACATCAGGCTCACCGGGGAGCTGTTTTTT. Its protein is CASSILDIRLTGELFF.

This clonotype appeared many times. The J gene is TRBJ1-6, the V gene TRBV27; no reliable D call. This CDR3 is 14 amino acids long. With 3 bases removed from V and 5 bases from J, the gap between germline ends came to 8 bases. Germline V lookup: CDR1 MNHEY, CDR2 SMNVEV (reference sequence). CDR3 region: CASSLIRDNSPLHF. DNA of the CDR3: TGTGCCAGCAGTTTGATTAGGGATAATTCACCCCTCCACTTT.

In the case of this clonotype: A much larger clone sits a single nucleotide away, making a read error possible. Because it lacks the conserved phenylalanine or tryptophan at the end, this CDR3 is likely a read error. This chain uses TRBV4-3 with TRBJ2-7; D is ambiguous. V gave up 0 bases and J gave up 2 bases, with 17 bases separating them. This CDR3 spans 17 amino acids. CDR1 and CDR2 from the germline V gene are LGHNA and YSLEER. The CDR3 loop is CASSQDLARYSAYEQYY. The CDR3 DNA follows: TGCGCCAGCAGCCAAGATCTCGCCCGGTACAGTGCCTACGAGCAGTACTAC.

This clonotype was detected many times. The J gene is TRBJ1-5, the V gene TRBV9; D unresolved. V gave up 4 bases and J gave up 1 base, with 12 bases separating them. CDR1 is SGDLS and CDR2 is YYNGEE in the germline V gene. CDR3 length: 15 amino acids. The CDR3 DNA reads TGTGCCAGCAGCTCGGACGGCTTGAGCAATCAGCCCCAGCATTTT. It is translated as CASSSDGLSNQPQHF.

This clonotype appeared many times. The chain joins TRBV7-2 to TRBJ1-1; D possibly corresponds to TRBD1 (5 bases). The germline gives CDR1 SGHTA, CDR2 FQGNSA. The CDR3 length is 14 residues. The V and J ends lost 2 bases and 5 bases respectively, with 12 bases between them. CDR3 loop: CASSLIVWGTEAFF. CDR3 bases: TGTGCCAGCAGCTTAATCGTATGGGGGACTGAAGCTTTCTTT.

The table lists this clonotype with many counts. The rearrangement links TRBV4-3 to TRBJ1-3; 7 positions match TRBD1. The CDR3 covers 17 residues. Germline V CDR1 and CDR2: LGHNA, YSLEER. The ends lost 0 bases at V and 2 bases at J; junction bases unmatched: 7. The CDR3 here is CASSQDWRGGPGNTIYF. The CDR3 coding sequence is TGCGCCAGCAGCCAAGATTGGCGAGGGGGCCCTGGAAACACCATATATTTT.

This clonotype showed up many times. CDR3 residues: CASTRTHNEQFF. The DNA of the CDR3 is TGTGCCAGCACCAGGACCCACAATGAGCAGTTCTTC. The rearrangement joins TRBV11-2 to TRBJ2-1; D is undetermined. This CDR3 spans 12 amino acids. The V end was cut by 7 bases, the J end by 5 bases, with 9 bases between. The germline V gene encodes CDR1 SGHAT and CDR2 FQNNGV. Based on the CDR3 plus reference TRBV11-2 and TRBJ2-1, the full variable domain is EAGVAQSPRYKIIEKRQSVAFWCNPISGHATLYWYQQILGQGPKLLIQFQNNGVVDDSQLPKDRFSAERLKGVDSTLKIQPAKLEDSAVYLCASTRTHNEQFFGPGTRLTVL.

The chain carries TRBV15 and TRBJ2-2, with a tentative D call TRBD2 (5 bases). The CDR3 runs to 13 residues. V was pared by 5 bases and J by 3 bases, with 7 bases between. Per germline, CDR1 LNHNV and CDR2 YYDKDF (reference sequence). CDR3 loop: CATSEGYTGELFF. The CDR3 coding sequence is TGTGCCACCAGCGAGGGCTACACCGGGGAGCTGTTTTTT.